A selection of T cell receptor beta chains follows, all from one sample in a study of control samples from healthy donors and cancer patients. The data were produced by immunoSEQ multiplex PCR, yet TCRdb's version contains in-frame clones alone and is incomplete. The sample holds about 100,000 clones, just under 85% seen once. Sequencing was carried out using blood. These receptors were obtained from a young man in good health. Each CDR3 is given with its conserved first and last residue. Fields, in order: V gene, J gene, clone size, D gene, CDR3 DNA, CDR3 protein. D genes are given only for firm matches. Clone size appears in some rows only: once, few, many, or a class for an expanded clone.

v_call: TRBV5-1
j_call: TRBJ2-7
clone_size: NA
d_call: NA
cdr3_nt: TGCGCCAGCAGCTTGGTTTCGACGGGAATATCCTACGAGCAGTACTTC
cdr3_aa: CASSLVSTGISYEQYF

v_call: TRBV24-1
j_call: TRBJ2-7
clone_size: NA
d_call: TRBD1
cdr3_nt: TGTGCCACCAGTGACCCCGGACAGGCGGTAGGCGAGCAGTACTTC
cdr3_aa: CATSDPGQAVGEQYF

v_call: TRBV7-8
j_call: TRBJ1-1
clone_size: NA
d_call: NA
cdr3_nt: TGTGCCAGCAACTTTAGGGGCGGCAGGGGCACTGAAGCTTTCTTT
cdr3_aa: CASNFRGGRGTEAFF

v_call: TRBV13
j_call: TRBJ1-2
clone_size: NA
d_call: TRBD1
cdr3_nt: TGTGCCAGCAGCCAGTCTGCCTTTAGGGGGCTTAACTATGGCTACACCTTC
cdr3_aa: CASSQSAFRGLNYGYTF

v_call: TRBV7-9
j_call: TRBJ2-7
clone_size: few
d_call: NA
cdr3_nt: TGTGCCAGCAGCCCCCGGGCCCGGGAGGAGCAGTACTTC
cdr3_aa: CASSPRAREEQYF

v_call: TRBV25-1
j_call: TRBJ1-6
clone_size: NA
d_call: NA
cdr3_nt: TGTGCCAGCAGTGAATCACAGGGACGCTTAAGTTCACCCCTCCACTTT
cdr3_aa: CASSESQGRLSSPLHF

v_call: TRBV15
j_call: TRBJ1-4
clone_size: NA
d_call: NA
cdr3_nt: TGTGCCACCAGCAGAGATAAGAGGTCTAATGAAAAACTGTTTTTT
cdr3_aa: CATSRDKRSNEKLFF

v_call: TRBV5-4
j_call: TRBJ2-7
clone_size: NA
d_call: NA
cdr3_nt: TGTGCCAGCAGTTCCGGGACACCCTACGAGCAGTACTTC
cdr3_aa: CASSSGTPYEQYF

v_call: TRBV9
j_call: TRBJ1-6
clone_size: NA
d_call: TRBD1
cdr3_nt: TGTGCCAGCAGCGCAGGGGGCGCATATTCACCCCTCCACTTT
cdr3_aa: CASSAGGAYSPLHF

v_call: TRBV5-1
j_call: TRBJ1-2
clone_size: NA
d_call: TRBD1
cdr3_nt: TGCGCCAGCAGCTTTACAGGGGAGGGCGGCTACACCTTC
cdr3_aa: CASSFTGEGGYTF

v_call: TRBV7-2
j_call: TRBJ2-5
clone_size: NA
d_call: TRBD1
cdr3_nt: TGTGCCAGCAACGGACAGGGGGGAAGTTTGGAGACCCAGTACTTC
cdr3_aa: CASNGQGGSLETQYF

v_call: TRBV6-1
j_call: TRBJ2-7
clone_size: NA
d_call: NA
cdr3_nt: TGTGCCAGCAGTGTGGTCCCCAGGGGAGGGAACCCCTACGAGCAGTACTTC
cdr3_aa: CASSVVPRGGNPYEQYF

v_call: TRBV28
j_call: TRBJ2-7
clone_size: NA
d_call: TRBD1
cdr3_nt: TGTGCCAGCACATTTTTCCGGGACAGCTCCTACGAGCAGTACTTC
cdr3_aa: CASTFFRDSSYEQYF

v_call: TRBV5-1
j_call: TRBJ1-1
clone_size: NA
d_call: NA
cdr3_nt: TGCGCCAGCAGCTCACAGGGATCCACTGAAGCTTTCTTT
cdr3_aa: CASSSQGSTEAFF

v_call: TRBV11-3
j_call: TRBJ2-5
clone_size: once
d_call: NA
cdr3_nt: TGTGCCAGCAGCGCCACAACCGCCGAGACCCAGTACTTC
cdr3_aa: CASSATTAETQYF

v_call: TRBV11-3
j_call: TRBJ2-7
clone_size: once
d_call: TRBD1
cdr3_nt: TGTGCCAGCAGCTTAGCAGGGACAGGGGCTTTTGAGCAGTACTTC
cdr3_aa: CASSLAGTGAFEQYF

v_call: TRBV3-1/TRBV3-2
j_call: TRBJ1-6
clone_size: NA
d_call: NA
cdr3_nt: TGTGCCAGCAGCCTCTGGACGGGACTCTATAATTCACCCCTCCACTTT
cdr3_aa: CASSLWTGLYNSPLHF

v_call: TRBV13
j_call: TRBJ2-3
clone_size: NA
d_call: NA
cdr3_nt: TGTGCCAGCAGCCAACAGGGAGCAGGCACAGATACGCAGTATTTT
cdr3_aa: CASSQQGAGTDTQYF

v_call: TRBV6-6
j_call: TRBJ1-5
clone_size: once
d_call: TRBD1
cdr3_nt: TGTGCCAGCAGTTACGGCGACAGGGGAAGCAATCAGCCCCAGCATTTT
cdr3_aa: CASSYGDRGSNQPQHF

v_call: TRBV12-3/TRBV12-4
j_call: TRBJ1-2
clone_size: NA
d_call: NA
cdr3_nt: TGTGCCAGCAGTTTTCCCAACAGGGATGGCTACACCTTC
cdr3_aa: CASSFPNRDGYTF

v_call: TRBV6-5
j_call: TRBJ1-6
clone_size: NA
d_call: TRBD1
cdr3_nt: TGTGCCAGCAATAACAGGGGATCGCCCCTCCACTTT
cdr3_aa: CASNNRGSPLHF

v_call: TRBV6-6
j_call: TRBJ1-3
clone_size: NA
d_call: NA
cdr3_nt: TGTGCCAGCAGCCCTGACAGGCTTTCTGGAAACACCATATATTTT
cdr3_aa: CASSPDRLSGNTIYF

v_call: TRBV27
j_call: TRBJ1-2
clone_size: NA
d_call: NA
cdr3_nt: TGTGCCAGCAGTTGGAAAGGGGCTAACTATGGCTACACCTTC
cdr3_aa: CASSWKGANYGYTF

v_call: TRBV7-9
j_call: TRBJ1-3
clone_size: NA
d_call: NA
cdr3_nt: TGTGCCAGCAGCTTGACAGTCTCTGGAAACACCATATATTTT
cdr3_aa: CASSLTVSGNTIYF

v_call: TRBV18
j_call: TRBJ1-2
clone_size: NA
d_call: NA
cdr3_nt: TGTGCCAGCTCACCAGAGCAGATCTATGGCTACACCTTC
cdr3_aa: CASSPEQIYGYTF

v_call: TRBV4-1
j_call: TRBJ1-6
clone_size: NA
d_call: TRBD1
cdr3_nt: TGCGCCAGCAGCCAATTACAGGGGAATTCACCCCTCCACTTT
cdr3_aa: CASSQLQGNSPLHF

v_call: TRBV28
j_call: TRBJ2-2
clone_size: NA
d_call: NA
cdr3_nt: TGTGCCAGCAGTCGGGGGATTAGGGGAACTCGGGTAGGGTTCACCGGGGAGCTGTTTTTT
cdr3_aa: CASSRGIRGTRVGFTGELFF

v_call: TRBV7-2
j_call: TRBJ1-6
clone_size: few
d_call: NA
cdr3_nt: TGTGCCAGCAGCGTACAACAGGTCTCCTATAATTCACCCCTCCACTTT
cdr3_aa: CASSVQQVSYNSPLHF

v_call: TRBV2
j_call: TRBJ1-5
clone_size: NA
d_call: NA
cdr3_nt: TGTGCCAGCAGTGAAGGGACAGCTAAACAGCCCCAGCATTTT
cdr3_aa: CASSEGTAKQPQHF

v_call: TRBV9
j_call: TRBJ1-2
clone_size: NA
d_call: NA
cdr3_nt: TGTGCCAGCAGCGTAGAATCAGGACCTGGCTACACCTTC
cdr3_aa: CASSVESGPGYTF

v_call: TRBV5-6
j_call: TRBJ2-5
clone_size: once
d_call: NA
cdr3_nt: TGTGCCAGCAGCTGGCAACAAGAGACCCAGTACTTC
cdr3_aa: CASSWQQETQYF

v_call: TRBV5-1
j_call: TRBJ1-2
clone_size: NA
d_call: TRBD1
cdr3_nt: TGCGCCAGCAGCTGGGACAGCCAAGCTAACTATGGCTACACCTTC
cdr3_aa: CASSWDSQANYGYTF

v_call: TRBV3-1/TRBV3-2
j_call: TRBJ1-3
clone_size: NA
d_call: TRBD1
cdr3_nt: TGTGCCAGCAGCCCAGACCGGACAGGCTCTGGAAACACCATATATTTT
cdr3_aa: CASSPDRTGSGNTIYF

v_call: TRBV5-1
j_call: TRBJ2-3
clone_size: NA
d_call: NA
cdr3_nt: TGCGCCAGCAGCTTGGCTTTAGTTGGAGATACGCAGTATTTT
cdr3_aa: CASSLALVGDTQYF

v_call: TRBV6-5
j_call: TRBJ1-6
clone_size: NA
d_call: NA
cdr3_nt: TGTGCCAGCCAGGGTAATAATTCACCCCTCCACTTT
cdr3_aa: CASQGNNSPLHF

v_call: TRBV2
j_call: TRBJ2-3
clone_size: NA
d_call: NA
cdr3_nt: TGTGCCAGCACCGTCTCAGATACGCAGTATTTT
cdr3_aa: CASTVSDTQYF

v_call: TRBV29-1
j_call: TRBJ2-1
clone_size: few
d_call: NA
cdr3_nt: TGCAGCGTTGAGACAGCTTACAATGAGCAGTTCTTC
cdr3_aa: CSVETAYNEQFF

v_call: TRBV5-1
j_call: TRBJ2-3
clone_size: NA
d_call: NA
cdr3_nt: TGCGCCAGCAGCTTTACTACAGGGCCTAGCACAGATACGCAGTATTTT
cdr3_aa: CASSFTTGPSTDTQYF

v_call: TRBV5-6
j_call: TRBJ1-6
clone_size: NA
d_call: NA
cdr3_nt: TGTGCCAGCAGCTTGCAAGGGGCCTCACCCCTCCACTTT
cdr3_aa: CASSLQGASPLHF

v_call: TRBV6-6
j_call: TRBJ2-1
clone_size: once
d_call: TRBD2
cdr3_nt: TGTGCCAGCAAACCCAGCGGGGGGGTCGGAAATGAGCAGTTCTTC
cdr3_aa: CASKPSGGVGNEQFF

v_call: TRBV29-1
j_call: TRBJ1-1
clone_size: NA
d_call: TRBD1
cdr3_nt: TGCAGCGCCTGGGACAGGGGGAACACTGAAGCTTTCTTT
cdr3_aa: CSAWDRGNTEAFF

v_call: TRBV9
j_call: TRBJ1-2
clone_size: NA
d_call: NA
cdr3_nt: TGTGCCAGCAGCGTACCGTCGGTACTGGATGGCTACACCTTC
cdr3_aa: CASSVPSVLDGYTF

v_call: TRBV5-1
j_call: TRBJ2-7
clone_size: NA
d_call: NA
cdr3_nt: TGCGCCAGCAGCCCCACCGGGCCCACCTACGAGCAGTACTTC
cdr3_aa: CASSPTGPTYEQYF

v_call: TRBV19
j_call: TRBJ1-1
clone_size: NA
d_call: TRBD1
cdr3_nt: TGTGCCAGTACGACAGGGGACCTGAACACTGAAGCTTTCTTT
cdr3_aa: CASTTGDLNTEAFF

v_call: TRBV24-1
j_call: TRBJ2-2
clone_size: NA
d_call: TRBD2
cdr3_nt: TGTGCCACCGGGGGACTAGGACAGATCACCGGGGAGCTGTTTTTT
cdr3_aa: CATGGLGQITGELFF

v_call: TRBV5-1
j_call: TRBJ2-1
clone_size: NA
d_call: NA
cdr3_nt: TGCGCCAGCAGCTTAGGGGGGCCGCAAAACAATGAGCAGTTCTTC
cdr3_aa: CASSLGGPQNNEQFF

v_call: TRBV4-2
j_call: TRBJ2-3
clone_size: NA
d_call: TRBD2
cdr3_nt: TGTGCCAGCAGCCAAGGAGGACTAGCGGATATCACAGATACGCAGTATTTT
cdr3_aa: CASSQGGLADITDTQYF

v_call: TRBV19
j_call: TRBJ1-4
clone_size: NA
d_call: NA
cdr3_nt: TGTGCCAGTAGTATGGATCGGGCAACTAATGAAAAACTGTTTTTT
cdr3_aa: CASSMDRATNEKLFF

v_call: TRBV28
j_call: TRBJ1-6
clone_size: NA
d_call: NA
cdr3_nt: TGTGCCAGCAGCGTACCGAAGGGTCCATTTTCACCCCTCCACTTT
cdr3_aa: CASSVPKGPFSPLHF

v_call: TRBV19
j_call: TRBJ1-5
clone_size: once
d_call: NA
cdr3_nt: TGTGCCAGTAGTATACAGGAAGAACAGCCCCAGCATTTT
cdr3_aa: CASSIQEEQPQHF

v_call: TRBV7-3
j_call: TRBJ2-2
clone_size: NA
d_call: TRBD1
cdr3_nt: TGTGCCAGCCGTGGGACAGCGAACACCGGGGAGCTGTTTTTT
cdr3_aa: CASRGTANTGELFF

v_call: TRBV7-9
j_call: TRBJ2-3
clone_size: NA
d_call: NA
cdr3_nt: TGTGCCAGCAGCCCCCGGGACAAAGATACGCAGTATTTT
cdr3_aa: CASSPRDKDTQYF